This TCR beta chain was retrieved from a study of blood T cell repertoires in COVID-19. Study-level information: From T cells, B-cell-depleted T cells, or PBMCs came the material, which was cDNA or gDNA.

The CDR3 is 13 amino acids. The ends were cut back, 0 bases at V and 6 bases at J, with 6 bases in the middle. Authors' methods: It was from reference gene primer amplification that nucleated cell counts were estimated. Produced via immunoSEQ multiplex PCR; TCRdb's table is partial and in-frame only. The V and J calls and clone size come from that table; D and trimming were worked out from the DNA. The data contain approximately 250,000 clones, approximately 86% of them singletons. The clonotype was recovered from a woman aged 70-85 years with COVID-19, enrolled during active disease. The sequenced sample was peripheral blood. The chain combines TRBV12-3 or TRBV12-4 with TRBJ1-5; D remains ambiguous. The CDR3 loop is CASSLALSQPQHF. The CDR3 DNA sequence: TGTGCCAGCAGTTTAGCGCTCAGTCAGCCCCAGCATTTT.